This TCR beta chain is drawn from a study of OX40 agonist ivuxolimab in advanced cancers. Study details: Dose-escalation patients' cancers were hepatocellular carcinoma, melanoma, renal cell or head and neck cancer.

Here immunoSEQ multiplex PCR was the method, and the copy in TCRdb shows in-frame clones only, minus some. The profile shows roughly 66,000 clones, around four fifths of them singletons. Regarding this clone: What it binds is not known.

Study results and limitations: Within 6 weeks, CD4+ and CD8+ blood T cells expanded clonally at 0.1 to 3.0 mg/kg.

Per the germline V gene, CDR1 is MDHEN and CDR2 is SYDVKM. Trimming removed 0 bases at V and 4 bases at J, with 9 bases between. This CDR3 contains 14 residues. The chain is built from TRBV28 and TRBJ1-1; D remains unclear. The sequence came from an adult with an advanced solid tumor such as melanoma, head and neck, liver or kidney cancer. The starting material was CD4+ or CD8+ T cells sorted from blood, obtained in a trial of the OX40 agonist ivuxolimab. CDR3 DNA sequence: TGTGCCAGCAGTTTATGGGCCCGTGGCACTGAAGCTTTCTTT. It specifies CASSLWARGTEAFF. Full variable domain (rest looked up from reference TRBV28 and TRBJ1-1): DVKVTQSSRYLVKRTGEKVFLECVQDMDHENMFWYRQDPGLGLRLIYFSYDVKMKEKGDIPEGYSVSREKKERFSLILESASTNQTSMYLCASSLWARGTEAFFGQGTRLTVV.